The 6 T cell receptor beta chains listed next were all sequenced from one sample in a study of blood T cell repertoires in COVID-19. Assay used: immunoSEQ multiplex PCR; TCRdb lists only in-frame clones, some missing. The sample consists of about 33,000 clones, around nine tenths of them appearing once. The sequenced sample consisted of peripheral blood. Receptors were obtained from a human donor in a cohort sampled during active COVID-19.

The CDR3 loop is CASSAGTGGKYEQYF. CDR3 in DNA: TGTGCCAGTAGCGCCGGGACAGGGGGCAAGTACGAGCAGTACTTC. The chain links TRBV19 to TRBJ2-7; 12 bases match TRBD1. The junction had 7 bases not matched to a gene; V was cut back by 6 bases and J by 4 bases. CDR3 size: 15 residues. Germline loops: CDR1 LNHDA, CDR2 SQIVND (reference sequence).

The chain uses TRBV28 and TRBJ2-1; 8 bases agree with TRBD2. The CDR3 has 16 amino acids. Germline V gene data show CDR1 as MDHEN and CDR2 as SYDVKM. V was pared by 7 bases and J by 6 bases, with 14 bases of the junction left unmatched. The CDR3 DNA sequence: TGTGCCAGCACCCTCGGGTCACTAGCGGTCCCCAATGAGCAGTTCTTC. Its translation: CASTLGSLAVPNEQFF.

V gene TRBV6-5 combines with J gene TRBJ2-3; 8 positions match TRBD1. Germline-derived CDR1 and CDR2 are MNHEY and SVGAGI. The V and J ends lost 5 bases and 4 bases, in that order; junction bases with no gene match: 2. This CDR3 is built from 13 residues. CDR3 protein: CASSRTGSDTQYF. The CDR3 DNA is TGTGCCAGCAGTCGGACAGGGTCAGATACGCAGTATTTT.

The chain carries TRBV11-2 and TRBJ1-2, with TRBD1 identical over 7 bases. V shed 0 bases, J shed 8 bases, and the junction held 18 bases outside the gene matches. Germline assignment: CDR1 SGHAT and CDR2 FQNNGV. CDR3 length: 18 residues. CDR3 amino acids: CASSLDPLRTGPTGGYTF. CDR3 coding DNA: TGTGCCAGCAGCTTAGATCCCCTCCGGACAGGCCCCACGGGGGGCTACACCTTC.

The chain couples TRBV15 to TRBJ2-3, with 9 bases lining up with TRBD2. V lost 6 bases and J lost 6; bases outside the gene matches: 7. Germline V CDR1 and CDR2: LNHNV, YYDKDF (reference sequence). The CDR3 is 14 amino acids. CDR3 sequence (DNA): TGTGCCACCAGACCGAGCGGGGGGTCGGATACGCAGTATTTT. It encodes CATRPSGGSDTQYF. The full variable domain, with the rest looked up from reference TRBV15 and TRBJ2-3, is DAMVIQNPRYQVTQFGKPVTLSCSQTLNHNVMYWYQQKSSQAPKLLFHYYDKDFNNEADTPDNFQSRRPNTSFCFLDIRSPGLGDTAMYLCATRPSGGSDTQYFGPGTRLTVL.

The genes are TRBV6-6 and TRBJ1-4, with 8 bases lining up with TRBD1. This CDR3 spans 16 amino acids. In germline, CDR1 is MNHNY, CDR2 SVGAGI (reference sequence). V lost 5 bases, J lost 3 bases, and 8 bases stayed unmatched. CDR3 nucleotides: TGTGCCAGCAGTCGACAGGGGTTTAAATCTAATGAAAAACTGTTTTTT. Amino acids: CASSRQGFKSNEKLFF.